What follows are 6 T cell receptor beta chains derived from one specimen sequenced in a study of CD8+CD57+ T cells in acquired aplastic anemia. TCR beta VDJ and CDR3 profiling used genomic DNA as template. Via MiXCR, TCRdb re-called the reads, giving one row per CDR3 protein. The profile shows 200,000 or so distinct CDR3 sequences, 55% to 70% of them singletons. Material: sorted CD4+, CD8+, or CD8+CD57+ T cells (not recorded which) from PBMCs. The receptors originated from a human donor with severe aplastic anemia or a healthy control (not recorded which).

With respect to this clonotype: The junction departs from germline at one end; a sequencing error may be responsible. The CDR3 DNA sequence: TGTGCCAGCAGTACCGGGCCTGGGGGCACAGATACGCGGTATTTT. This sequence encodes CASSTGPGGTDTRYF. The chain uses TRBV12-3 or TRBV12-4 and TRBJ2-3; the D gene is possibly TRBD1 (6 bases). CDR3 length: 15 residues.

This clonotype has more than one count but fewer than ten. This rearrangement joins TRBV19 to TRBJ2-7; 12 bases match TRBD2. V gave up 5 bases and J gave up 4 bases; unmatched junction bases: 6. This CDR3 is 15 amino acids long. CDR1 is LNHDA, CDR2 SQIVND, per germline (reference sequence). CDR3 sequence reads: CASSSTLAGGYEQYF. The CDR3 DNA is TGTGCCAGTAGTTCCACACTAGCGGGAGGATACGAGCAGTACTTC.

V usage is TRBV7-9 and J usage is TRBJ1-1; 7 bases are shared with TRBD1. V gave up 5 bases and J gave up 7 bases; unmatched junction bases: 7. The CDR3 has 13 residues. The germline V gene has CDR1 SEHNR and CDR2 FQNEAQ (reference sequence). CDR3 bases: TGTGCCAGCAGCGTAACCCGGGACAGTGAAGCTTTCTTT. Encoded protein: CASSVTRDSEAFF. The full variable domain, in which reference TRBV7-9 and TRBJ1-1 provide the parts outside the CDR3, is DTGVSQNPRHKITKRGQNVTFRCDPISEHNRLYWYRQTLGQGPEFLTYFQNEAQLEKSRLLSDRFSAERPKGSFSTLEIQRTEQGDSAMYLCASSVTRDSEAFFGQGTRLTVV.

The chain joins TRBV29-1 to TRBJ1-1; no clear D gene. From germline, CDR1 is SQVTM and CDR2 ANQGSEA. V lost 7 bases and J lost 0, with 12 bases in between. The CDR3 runs to 13 residues. CDR3 bases: TGCAGCGCTAAAACAGAAATGAACACTGAAGCTTTCTTT. Amino acid sequence: CSAKTEMNTEAFF.

This clonotype was detected many times. This sequence joins TRBV7-9 and TRBJ1-1; no reliable D call. This CDR3 is 14 amino acids long. Germline CDR1 SEHNR, CDR2 FQNEAQ (reference sequence). With 1 base removed from V and 4 bases from J, the gap between germline ends came to 10 bases. CDR3 bases: TGTGCCAGCAGCTTAGTGAAAGGAAGCACTGAAGCTTTCTTT. Translated, it gives CASSLVKGSTEAFF.

This clonotype has at least ten counts. CDR3 in amino acids: CATSRGDFGWNYGYTF. CDR3 nucleotide sequence: TGTGCCACCAGCAGAGGCGATTTCGGATGGAACTATGGCTACACCTTC. The V call is TRBV15, the J call TRBJ1-2, with no clear D. The ends were cut back, 1 base at V and 2 bases at J, with 14 bases in the middle. This CDR3 is built from 16 residues. Germline V gene lookup returns CDR1 LNHNV and CDR2 YYDKDF (reference sequence).